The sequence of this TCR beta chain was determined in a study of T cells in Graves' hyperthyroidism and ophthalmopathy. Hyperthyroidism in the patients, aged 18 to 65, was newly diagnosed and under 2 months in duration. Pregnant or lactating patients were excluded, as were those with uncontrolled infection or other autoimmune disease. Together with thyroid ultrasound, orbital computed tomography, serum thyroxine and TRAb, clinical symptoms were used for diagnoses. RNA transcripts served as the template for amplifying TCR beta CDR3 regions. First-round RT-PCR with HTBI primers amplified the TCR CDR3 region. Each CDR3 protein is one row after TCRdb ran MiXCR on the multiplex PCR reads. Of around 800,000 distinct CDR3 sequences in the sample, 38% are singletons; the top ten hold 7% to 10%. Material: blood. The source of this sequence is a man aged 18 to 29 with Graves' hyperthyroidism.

CDR3 DNA sequence: TGCAGTGCCAGCAGGACAGGGAGGGGCAATCAGCCCCAGCATTTT. This translates into CSASRTGRGNQPQHF. The chain has TRBV20-1 and TRBJ1-5, with TRBD1 identical over 8 bases. The V gene's germline CDR1 is DFQATT and CDR2 SNEGSKA (reference sequence). The J segment lost 2 bases and the V segment lost 6 bases, leaving 9 bases of the junction unmatched. This CDR3 region has 15 residues.